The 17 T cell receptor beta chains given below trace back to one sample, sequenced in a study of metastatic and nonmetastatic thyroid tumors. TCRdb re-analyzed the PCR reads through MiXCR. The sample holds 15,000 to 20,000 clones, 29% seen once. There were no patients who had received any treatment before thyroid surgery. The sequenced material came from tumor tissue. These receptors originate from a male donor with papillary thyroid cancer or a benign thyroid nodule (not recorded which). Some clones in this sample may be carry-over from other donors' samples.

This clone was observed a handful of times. In DNA, the CDR3 is TGTGCCACCTCAAAGAACACCATATATTTT. This gives the protein CATSKNTIYF. The V call is TRBV7-9, the J call TRBJ1-3; no definite D call. V lost 10 bases to trimming and J lost 7 bases, with 8 bases between them. Germline V gene sequence: CDR1 SEHNR, CDR2 FQNEAQ (reference sequence). The CDR3 has 10 amino acids.

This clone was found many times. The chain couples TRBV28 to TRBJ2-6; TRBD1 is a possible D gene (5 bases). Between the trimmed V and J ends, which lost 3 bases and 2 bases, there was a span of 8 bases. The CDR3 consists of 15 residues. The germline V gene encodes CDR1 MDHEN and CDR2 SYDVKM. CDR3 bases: TGTGCCAGCAGTTTTGTAGGGGCTGGGGCCAACGTCCTGACTTTC. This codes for CASSFVGAGANVLTF.

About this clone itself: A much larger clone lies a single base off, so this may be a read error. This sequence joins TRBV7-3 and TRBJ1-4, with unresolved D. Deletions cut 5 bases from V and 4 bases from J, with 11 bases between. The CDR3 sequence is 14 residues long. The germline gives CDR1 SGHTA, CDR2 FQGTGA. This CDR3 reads CASSAKVVNEKLFF. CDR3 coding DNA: TGTGCCAGCAGCGCCAAGGTCGTTAATGAAAAACTGTTTTTT.

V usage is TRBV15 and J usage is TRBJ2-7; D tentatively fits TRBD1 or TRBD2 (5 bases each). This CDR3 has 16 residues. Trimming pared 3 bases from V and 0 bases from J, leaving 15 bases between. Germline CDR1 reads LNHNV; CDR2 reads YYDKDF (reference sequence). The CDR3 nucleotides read TGTGCCACCAGCAGCAGTACAGCGAGGGGCTCCTACGAGCAGTACTTC. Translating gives CATSSSTARGSYEQYF.

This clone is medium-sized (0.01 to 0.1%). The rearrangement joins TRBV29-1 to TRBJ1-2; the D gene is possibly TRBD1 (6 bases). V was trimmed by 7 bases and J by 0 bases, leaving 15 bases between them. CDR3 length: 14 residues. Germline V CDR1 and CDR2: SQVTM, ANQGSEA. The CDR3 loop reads CSASRGESNYGYTF. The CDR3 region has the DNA TGCAGCGCGTCGAGGGGGGAATCTAACTATGGCTACACCTTC.

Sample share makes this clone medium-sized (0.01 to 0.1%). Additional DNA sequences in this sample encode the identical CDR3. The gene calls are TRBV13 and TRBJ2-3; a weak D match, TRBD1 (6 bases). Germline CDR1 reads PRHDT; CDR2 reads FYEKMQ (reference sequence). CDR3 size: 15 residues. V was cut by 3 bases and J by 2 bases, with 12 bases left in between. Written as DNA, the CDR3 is TGTGCCAGCAGCTTTAGGGGGAATCCCACAGATACGCAGTATTTT. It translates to CASSFRGNPTDTQYF.

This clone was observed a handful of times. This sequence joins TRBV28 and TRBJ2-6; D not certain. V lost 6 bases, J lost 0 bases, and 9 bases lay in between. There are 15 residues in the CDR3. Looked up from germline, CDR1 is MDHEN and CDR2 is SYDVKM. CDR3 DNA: TGTGCCAGCAGCCCCCCGGACTCTGGGGCCAACGTCCTGACTTTC. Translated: CASSPPDSGANVLTF. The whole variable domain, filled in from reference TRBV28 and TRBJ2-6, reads DVKVTQSSRYLVKRTGEKVFLECVQDMDHENMFWYRQDPGLGLRLIYFSYDVKMKEKGDIPEGYSVSREKKERFSLILESASTNQTSMYLCASSPPDSGANVLTFGAGSRLTVL.

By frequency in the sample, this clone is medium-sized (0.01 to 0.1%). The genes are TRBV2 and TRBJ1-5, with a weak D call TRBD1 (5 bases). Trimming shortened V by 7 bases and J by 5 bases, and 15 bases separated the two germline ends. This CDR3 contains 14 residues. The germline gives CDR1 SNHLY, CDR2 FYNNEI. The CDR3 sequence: CASIGPGIDQPQHF. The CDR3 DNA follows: TGTGCCAGCATTGGCCCAGGGATTGATCAGCCCCAGCATTTT. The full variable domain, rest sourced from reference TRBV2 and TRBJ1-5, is EPEVTQTPSHQVTQMGQEVILRCVPISNHLYFYWYRQILGQKVEFLVSFYNNEISEKSEIFDDQFSVERPDGSNFTLKIRSTKLEDSAMYFCASIGPGIDQPQHFGDGTRLSIL.

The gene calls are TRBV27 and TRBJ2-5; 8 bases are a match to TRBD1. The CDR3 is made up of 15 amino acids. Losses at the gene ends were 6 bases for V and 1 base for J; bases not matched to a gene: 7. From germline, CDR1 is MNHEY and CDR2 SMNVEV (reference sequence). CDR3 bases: TGTGCCAGCAGCGGGACAGGACGAATCCAAGAGACCCAGTACTTC. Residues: CASSGTGRIQETQYF.

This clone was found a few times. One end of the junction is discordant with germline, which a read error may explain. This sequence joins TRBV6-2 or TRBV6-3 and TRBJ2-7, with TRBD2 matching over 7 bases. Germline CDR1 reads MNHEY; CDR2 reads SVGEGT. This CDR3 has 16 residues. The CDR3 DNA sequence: TGTACCAGCAGTTACAAGACCCAGCGGGACCGTCTCGAGCAGTACTTC. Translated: CTSSYKTQRDRLEQYF.

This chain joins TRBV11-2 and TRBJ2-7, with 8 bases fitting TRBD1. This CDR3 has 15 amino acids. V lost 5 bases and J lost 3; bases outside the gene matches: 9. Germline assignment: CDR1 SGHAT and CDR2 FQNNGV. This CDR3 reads CASSGGTGYHYEQYF. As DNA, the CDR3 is TGTGCCAGCAGCGGTGGGACAGGCTACCACTACGAGCAGTACTTC.

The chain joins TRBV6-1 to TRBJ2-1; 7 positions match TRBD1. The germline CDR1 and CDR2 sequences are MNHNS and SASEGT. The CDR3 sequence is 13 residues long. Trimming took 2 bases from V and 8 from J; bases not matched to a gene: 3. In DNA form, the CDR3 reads TGTGCCAGCAGTGAAACAGGGGCGGATGAGCAGTTCTTC. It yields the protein CASSETGADEQFF.

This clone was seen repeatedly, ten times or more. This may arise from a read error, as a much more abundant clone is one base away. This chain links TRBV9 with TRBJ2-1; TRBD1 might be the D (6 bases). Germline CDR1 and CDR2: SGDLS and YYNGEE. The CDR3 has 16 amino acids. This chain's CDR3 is CASSVEGDISYNGQFF. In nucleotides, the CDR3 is TGTGCCAGCAGCGTAGAAGGGGACATATCCTACAATGGGCAGTTCTTC.

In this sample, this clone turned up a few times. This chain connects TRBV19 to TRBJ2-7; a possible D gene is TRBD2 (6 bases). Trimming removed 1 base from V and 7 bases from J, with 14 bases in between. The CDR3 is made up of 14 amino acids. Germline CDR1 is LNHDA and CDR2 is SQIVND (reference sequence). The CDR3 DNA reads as TGTGCCAGTAGTATAGGTCACAGGAGGGGAGAGCAGTACTTC. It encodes CASSIGHRRGEQYF.

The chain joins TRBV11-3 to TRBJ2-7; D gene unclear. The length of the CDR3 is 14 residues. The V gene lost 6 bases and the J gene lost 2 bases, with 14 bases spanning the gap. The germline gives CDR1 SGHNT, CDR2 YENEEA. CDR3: CASSYGRFTYEQYF. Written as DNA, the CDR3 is TGTGCCAGCAGTTATGGCAGGTTCACCTACGAGCAGTACTTC.

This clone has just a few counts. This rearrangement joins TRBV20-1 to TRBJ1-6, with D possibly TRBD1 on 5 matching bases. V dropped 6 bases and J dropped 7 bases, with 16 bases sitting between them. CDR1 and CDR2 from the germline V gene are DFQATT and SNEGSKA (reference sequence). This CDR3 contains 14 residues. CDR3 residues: CSATRQRENSPLHF. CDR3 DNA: TGCAGTGCAACCCGACAGCGAGAAAATTCACCCCTCCACTTT.

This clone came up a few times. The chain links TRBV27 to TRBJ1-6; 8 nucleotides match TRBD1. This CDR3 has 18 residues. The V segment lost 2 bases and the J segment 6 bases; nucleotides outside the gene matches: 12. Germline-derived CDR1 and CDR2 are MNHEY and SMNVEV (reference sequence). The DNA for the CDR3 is TGTGCCAGCAGTTTAAGGGGCAGGGGGCGAACACTTAATTCACCCCTCCACTTT. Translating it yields CASSLRGRGRTLNSPLHF.